The present T cell receptor (beta chain) was sequenced within a study of molecular identifiers for immune sequencing clone quantification. Study-level results: Jurkat TCR RNA spiked in from one cell could reportedly be detected among about a million naive cells. The study found clones above 20 RNA copies held over 98% of effector molecules and under 1% in naive cells.

This clonotype occurred a few times. Its antigen remains unidentified. In TCRdb, the PCR reads were re-called with MiXCR into one record per CDR3 protein. The sample lists more than 550,000 distinct CDR3 sequences; around 25% were seen once. Germline trimming cut 4 bases from V and 5 bases from J; bases unmatched to any gene: 5. The germline gives CDR1 MGHDK, CDR2 SYGVNS. This CDR3 contains 14 residues. The specimen was naive CD8+ T cells from blood, with Jurkat cell RNA spiked in. Described subset: FACS-sorted CD8+CD4-CCR7+CD45RA+ naive T cells. This receptor was identified in a human donor in good health. Some libraries in this study had Jurkat cell RNA spiked in. This chain uses TRBV25-1 with TRBJ1-1; 9 nucleotides line up with TRBD1. The CDR3 DNA follows: TGTGCCAGCAGTGGACAGGGGGTGGTGACTGAAGCTTTCTTT. Translated: CASSGQGVVTEAFF.